Included here is one TCR beta chain sequence, with context. The antigen is not known. This specimen belongs to a study of regulatory T cells in long-lasting Graves disease. Study-level findings and limits: Whereas new patients shared about a thousand public clonotypes, persistent patients shared more, at about 2,700. TRBV28 was favored in persistent disease, as were TRBJ1-2 and TRBJ2-5. Results may be inaccurate due to the small sample size.

The authors built TCR beta libraries using iRepertoire HTBI primers and Arm-PCR of CDR3 regions. Using its own MiXCR run on the multiplex PCR reads, TCRdb lists one record per CDR3 protein. The sample includes under 300,000 distinct CDR3 sequences, about 17% of them seen just once. J lost 0 bases, V lost 7 bases, and 8 bases had no gene match. Germline CDR1 and CDR2: SQVTM and ANQGSEA. The CDR3 is made up of 14 amino acids. The sample's time point: newly diagnosed GD, antithyroid drugs for less than 3 months. Extracted RNA from PBMCs served as the source of the TCR library. The same sample was also studied in work on T cells in Graves' hyperthyroidism and ophthalmopathy. That work contributes: Most expanded thyroid clonotypes above 0.001 also appeared in blood.

This TCR came from a woman in her twenties or thirties with Graves disease. The sample was peripheral blood mononuclear cells (PBMCs), taken at new diagnosis, from a patient treated with antithyroid drugs. The chain uses TRBV29-1 and TRBJ2-7; 8 nucleotides line up with TRBD1. DNA for the CDR3: TGCAGCGCCCTGGACAGGGAGAGCTCCTACGAGCAGTACTTC. Residues: CSALDRESSYEQYF.